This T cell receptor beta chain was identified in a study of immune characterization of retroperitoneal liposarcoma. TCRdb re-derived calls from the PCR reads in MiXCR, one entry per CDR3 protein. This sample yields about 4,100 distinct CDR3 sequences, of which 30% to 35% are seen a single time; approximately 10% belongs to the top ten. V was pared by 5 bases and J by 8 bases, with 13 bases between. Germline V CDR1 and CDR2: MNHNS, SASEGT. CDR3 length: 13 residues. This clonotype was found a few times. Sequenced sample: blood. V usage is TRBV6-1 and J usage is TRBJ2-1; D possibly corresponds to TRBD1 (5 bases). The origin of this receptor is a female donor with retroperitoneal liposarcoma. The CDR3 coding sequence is TGTGCCAGCAGTCAGGGAATCGGATATGAGCAGTTCTTC. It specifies CASSQGIGYEQFF.